The rows below give T cell receptor beta chains drawn from one sample of a study of T cell repertoires in cytomegalovirus infection. MiXCR was run by TCRdb on the reads, yielding one entry per CDR3 protein. The sample carries 750,000 to 900,000 distinct CDR3 sequences, 25% to 35% recorded once. These receptors' antigens are unknown. The specimen was cultured CD8+ T cells from PBMCs, collected from culture after CMV antigen stimulation. The receptors here all came from a human donor in good health (CMV status not recorded). Some clones in this sample may be carry-over from other donors' samples. Both conserved end residues are part of each CDR3. The D gene is left open where the match is weak. Rows may omit the clone size; those that give it use once, few, many or a size class.

v_gene: TRBV2
abundance: few
j_gene: TRBJ1-2
d_gene: TRBD1
CDR3aa: CASRDRESIYGYTF
CDR3nt: TGTGCCAGCAGGGACAGGGAAAGTATCTATGGCTACACCTTC

v_gene: TRBV28
abundance: NA
j_gene: TRBJ2-2
d_gene: TRBD1
CDR3aa: CASSPGTGAPGELFF
CDR3nt: TGTGCCAGCAGCCCCGGGACAGGGGCCCCCGGGGAGCTGTTTTTT

v_gene: TRBV20-1
abundance: NA
j_gene: TRBJ2-3
d_gene: NA
CDR3aa: CSAVPAGSTDTQYF
CDR3nt: TGCAGTGCCGTGCCTGCGGGGAGCACAGATACGCAGTATTTT

v_gene: TRBV6-4
abundance: NA
j_gene: TRBJ2-1
d_gene: TRBD2
CDR3aa: CASSVDRTGGNEQFF
CDR3nt: TGTGCCAGCAGTGTTGACAGGACGGGGGGGAATGAGCAGTTCTTC

v_gene: TRBV20-1
abundance: once
j_gene: TRBJ2-1
d_gene: TRBD2
CDR3aa: CSARARGSSYNEQFF
CDR3nt: TGCAGTGCTAGAGCGCGGGGGTCGTCCTACAATGAGCAGTTCTTC

v_gene: TRBV6-1
abundance: NA
j_gene: TRBJ1-4
d_gene: TRBD1
CDR3aa: CASSYKPGQAFNEKLFF
CDR3nt: TGTGCCAGCAGTTACAAACCGGGACAGGCGTTTAATGAAAAACTGTTTTTT

v_gene: TRBV7-3
abundance: NA
j_gene: TRBJ2-1
d_gene: NA
CDR3aa: CASTLGIHNEQFF
CDR3nt: TGTGCCAGCACCTTGGGAATTCACAATGAGCAGTTCTTC

v_gene: TRBV7-4
abundance: NA
j_gene: TRBJ1-5
d_gene: NA
CDR3aa: CASSLVKALVNQPQHF
CDR3nt: TGTGCCAGCAGCTTAGTGAAGGCCCTTGTCAATCAGCCCCAGCATTTT

v_gene: TRBV5-4
abundance: NA
j_gene: TRBJ2-7
d_gene: NA
CDR3aa: CASSLAGFHEQYF
CDR3nt: TGTGCCAGCAGCTTGGCCGGCTTCCACGAGCAGTACTTC

v_gene: TRBV7-2
abundance: NA
j_gene: TRBJ2-1
d_gene: NA
CDR3aa: CASSYRGSRNEQFF
CDR3nt: TGTGCCAGCAGCTACCGGGGGTCAAGGAATGAGCAGTTCTTC

v_gene: TRBV5-6
abundance: NA
j_gene: TRBJ1-6
d_gene: NA
CDR3aa: CASSVDGLGISPLHF
CDR3nt: TGTGCCAGCAGCGTCGACGGACTGGGGATTTCACCCCTCCACTTT

v_gene: TRBV19
abundance: NA
j_gene: TRBJ2-4
d_gene: NA
CDR3aa: CASSIDRLAKNIQYF
CDR3nt: TGTGCCAGTAGTATCGACAGGCTAGCCAAAAACATTCAGTACTTC

v_gene: TRBV7-9
abundance: few
j_gene: TRBJ2-3
d_gene: NA
CDR3aa: CASSFRVADTQYF
CDR3nt: TGTGCCAGCAGCTTTAGGGTTGCAGATACGCAGTATTTT

v_gene: TRBV7-2
abundance: few
j_gene: TRBJ2-3
d_gene: TRBD2
CDR3aa: CASSLQRGGTTDTQYF
CDR3nt: TGTGCCAGCAGCTTACAGCGGGGGGGTACCACAGATACGCAGTATTTT

v_gene: TRBV7-6
abundance: many
j_gene: TRBJ1-3
d_gene: TRBD1
CDR3aa: CASSPGGGFGNTIYF
CDR3nt: TGTGCCAGCAGCCCGGGAGGGGGCTTTGGAAACACCATATATTTT

v_gene: TRBV12-3/TRBV12-4
abundance: few
j_gene: TRBJ1-5
d_gene: TRBD1
CDR3aa: CASSPRQGVTNQPQHF
CDR3nt: TGTGCCAGCAGTCCCCGACAGGGGGTTACGAATCAGCCCCAGCATTTT

v_gene: TRBV2
abundance: NA
j_gene: TRBJ2-1
d_gene: TRBD1
CDR3aa: CASGQGVDEQFF
CDR3nt: TGTGCCAGCGGTCAGGGGGTCGATGAGCAGTTCTTC

v_gene: TRBV11-2
abundance: few
j_gene: TRBJ1-1
d_gene: NA
CDR3aa: CASSFAGHPNTEAFF
CDR3nt: TGTGCCAGCAGTTTCGCGGGACATCCGAACACTGAAGCTTTCTTT

v_gene: TRBV7-2
abundance: many
j_gene: TRBJ1-6
d_gene: NA
CDR3aa: CASSLGQHIYNSPLHF
CDR3nt: TGTGCCAGCAGCCTCGGACAGCATATCTATAATTCACCCCTCCACTTT

v_gene: TRBV7-9
abundance: few
j_gene: TRBJ1-4
d_gene: TRBD1
CDR3aa: CASSLAPQGANEKLFF
CDR3nt: TGTGCCAGCAGCTTAGCGCCCCAGGGGGCTAATGAAAAACTGTTTTTT

v_gene: TRBV6-4
abundance: NA
j_gene: TRBJ2-1
d_gene: NA
CDR3aa: CASSTSNYAPDNEQFF
CDR3nt: TGTGCCAGCAGCACCTCGAACTACGCCCCGGACAATGAGCAGTTCTTC

v_gene: TRBV15
abundance: NA
j_gene: TRBJ2-5
d_gene: TRBD2
CDR3aa: CATGGEPQETQYF
CDR3nt: TGTGCCACTGGGGGGGAACCCCAAGAGACCCAGTACTTC

v_gene: TRBV7-6
abundance: NA
j_gene: TRBJ1-4
d_gene: NA
CDR3aa: CASSSAGSELFF
CDR3nt: TGTGCCAGCAGCTCCGCGGGCTCGGAACTGTTTTTT

v_gene: TRBV10-2
abundance: NA
j_gene: TRBJ2-1
d_gene: NA
CDR3aa: CASSGHSHEQFF
CDR3nt: TGCGCCAGCAGTGGTCACAGCCATGAGCAGTTCTTC

v_gene: TRBV4-1
abundance: once
j_gene: TRBJ2-3
d_gene: NA
CDR3aa: CASSQDWGKDTQYF
CDR3nt: TGCGCCAGCAGCCAAGATTGGGGGAAAGATACGCAGTATTTT

v_gene: TRBV12-5
abundance: few
j_gene: TRBJ2-2
d_gene: TRBD1
CDR3aa: CASGWSRDRGGTGELFF
CDR3nt: TGTGCTAGTGGTTGGAGCCGGGACAGGGGAGGGACCGGGGAGCTGTTTTTT

v_gene: TRBV20-1
abundance: many
j_gene: TRBJ2-3
d_gene: NA
CDR3aa: CSAYSGRTDTQYF
CDR3nt: TGCAGTGCTTACAGCGGGCGGACAGATACGCAGTATTTT

v_gene: TRBV11-2
abundance: NA
j_gene: TRBJ2-1
d_gene: NA
CDR3aa: CASSLAQNRWHEQFF
CDR3nt: TGTGCCAGCAGCTTAGCACAGAACAGGTGGCATGAGCAGTTCTTC

v_gene: TRBV19
abundance: NA
j_gene: TRBJ2-3
d_gene: NA
CDR3aa: CASSKPLGDTQYF
CDR3nt: TGTGCCAGTAGTAAACCCTTGGGCGATACGCAGTATTTT

v_gene: TRBV3-1
abundance: NA
j_gene: TRBJ1-1
d_gene: NA
CDR3aa: CASSQAYRDIPMNTEAFF
CDR3nt: TGTGCCAGCAGCCAAGCATACCGGGACATACCCATGAACACTGAAGCTTTCTTT

v_gene: TRBV7-9
abundance: few
j_gene: TRBJ1-3
d_gene: NA
CDR3aa: CASTLGGNTIYF
CDR3nt: TGTGCCAGCACTTTGGGAGGAAACACCATATATTTT

v_gene: TRBV7-8
abundance: NA
j_gene: TRBJ1-5
d_gene: TRBD1
CDR3aa: CASRPSGTGNQPQHF
CDR3nt: TGTGCCAGCAGACCCTCCGGGACAGGGAATCAGCCCCAGCATTTT

v_gene: TRBV4-1
abundance: NA
j_gene: TRBJ1-6
d_gene: NA
CDR3aa: CASSQVQEVTNSPLHF
CDR3nt: TGCGCCAGCAGCCAAGTGCAGGAGGTTACTAATTCACCCCTCCACTTT

v_gene: TRBV3-1
abundance: NA
j_gene: TRBJ2-2
d_gene: TRBD2
CDR3aa: CASSPWTSGDTGELFF
CDR3nt: TGTGCCAGCAGCCCCTGGACTAGCGGGGACACCGGGGAGCTGTTTTTT

v_gene: TRBV19
abundance: NA
j_gene: TRBJ2-1
d_gene: NA
CDR3aa: CASNTGYSYNEQFF
CDR3nt: TGTGCCAGTAATACAGGCTACTCCTACAATGAGCAGTTCTTC

v_gene: TRBV4-1
abundance: NA
j_gene: TRBJ2-3
d_gene: NA
CDR3aa: CASSQRASTDTQYF
CDR3nt: TGCGCCAGCAGCCAACGAGCTAGCACAGATACGCAGTATTTT

v_gene: TRBV27
abundance: NA
j_gene: TRBJ2-1
d_gene: TRBD2
CDR3aa: CASGPGTRLGEQFF
CDR3nt: TGTGCCAGCGGACCGGGGACTAGATTAGGCGAGCAGTTCTTC

v_gene: TRBV19
abundance: NA
j_gene: TRBJ1-1
d_gene: TRBD1
CDR3aa: CASNSLAGQIPEAFF
CDR3nt: TGTGCCAGTAACTCATTGGCGGGACAGATCCCTGAAGCTTTCTTT